These 2 T cell receptor beta chains were sequenced from one sample in a study of cytomegalovirus exposure and HLA in healthy donors (dated by TCRdb to 2017 to 2019). The library relied on the immunoSEQ multiplex PCR assay. TCRdb took over this immuneACCESS table, retaining in-frame rearrangements with V and J assigned. Such tables are incomplete; in checked studies, under half of the missing clones stem from an unresolved V gene, and the remainder is unexplained. This sample has roughly 310,000 clones in its table, and approximately 91% of those were observed once. The top ten constitute roughly 0.96% of the sample. The sample taken for sequencing was PBMCs. Receptors were obtained from a man aged 25-45 years in good health and CMV-seronegative.

This clone has just one count. This chain joins TRBV6-1 and TRBJ2-7, with TRBD2 as a possible D gene (6 bases). CDR3 length equals 10 residues. The V end lost 9 bases, the J end lost 7 bases, and 10 bases lay between the germline ends. Per germline, CDR1 MNHNS and CDR2 SASEGT. The CDR3 loop is CASKGREQYF. The CDR3, as DNA: TGTGCCAGTAAAGGGAGGGAGCAGTACTTC.

The V call is TRBV19, the J call TRBJ1-6; 10 positions agree with TRBD1. Trimming removed 6 bases from V and 5 bases from J; junction bases left unmatched: 7. The CDR3 has 16 residues. Germline V lookup: CDR1 LNHDA, CDR2 SQIVND (reference sequence). CDR3 sequence: CASRKTGGAHNSPLHF. In DNA, the CDR3 is TGTGCCAGTAGGAAGACAGGGGGCGCCCATAATTCACCCCTCCACTTT.